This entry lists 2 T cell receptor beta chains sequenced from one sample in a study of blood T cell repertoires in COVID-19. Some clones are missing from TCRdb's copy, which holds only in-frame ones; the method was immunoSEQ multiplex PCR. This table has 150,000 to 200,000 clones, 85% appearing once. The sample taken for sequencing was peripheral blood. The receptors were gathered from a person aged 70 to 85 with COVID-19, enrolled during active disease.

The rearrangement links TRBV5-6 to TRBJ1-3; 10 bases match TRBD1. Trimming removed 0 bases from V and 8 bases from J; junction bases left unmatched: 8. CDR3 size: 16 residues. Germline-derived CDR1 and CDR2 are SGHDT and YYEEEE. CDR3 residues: CASSLVSGTGEDTIYF. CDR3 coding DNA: TGTGCCAGCAGCTTGGTCTCCGGGACAGGGGAAGACACCATATATTTT.

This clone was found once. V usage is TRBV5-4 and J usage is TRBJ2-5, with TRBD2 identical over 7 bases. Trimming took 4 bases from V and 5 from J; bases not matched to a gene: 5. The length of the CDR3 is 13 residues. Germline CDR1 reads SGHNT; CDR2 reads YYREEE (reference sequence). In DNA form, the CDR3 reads TGTGCCAGCAGCGATCGGCGGGGGGAGACCCAGTACTTC. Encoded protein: CASSDRRGETQYF. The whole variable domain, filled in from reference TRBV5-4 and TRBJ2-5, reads ETGVTQSPTHLIKTRGQQVTLRCSSQSGHNTVSWYQQALGQGPQFIFQYYREEENGRGNFPPRFSGLQFPNYSSELNVNALELDDSALYLCASSDRRGETQYFGPGTRLLVL.